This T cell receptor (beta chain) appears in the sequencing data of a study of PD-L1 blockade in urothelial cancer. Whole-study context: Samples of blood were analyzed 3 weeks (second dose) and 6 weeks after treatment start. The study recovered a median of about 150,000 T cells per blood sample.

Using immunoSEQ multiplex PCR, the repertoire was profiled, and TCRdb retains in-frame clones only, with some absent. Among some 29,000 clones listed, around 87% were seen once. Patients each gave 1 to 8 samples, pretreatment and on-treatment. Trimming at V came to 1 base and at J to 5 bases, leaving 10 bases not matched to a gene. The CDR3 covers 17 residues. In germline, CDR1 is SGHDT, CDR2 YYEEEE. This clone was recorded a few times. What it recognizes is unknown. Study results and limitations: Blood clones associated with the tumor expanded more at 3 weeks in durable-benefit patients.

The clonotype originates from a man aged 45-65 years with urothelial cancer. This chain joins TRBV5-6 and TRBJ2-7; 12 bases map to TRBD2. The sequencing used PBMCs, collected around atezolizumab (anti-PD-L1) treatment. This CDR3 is CASSLLALAGGPHEQYF. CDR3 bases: TGTGCCAGCAGCTTGTTAGCACTAGCGGGAGGACCCCACGAGCAGTACTTC.